The 10 T cell receptor beta chains below all came from one sample that was sequenced in a study of regulatory dendritic cells for organ transplantation. CFSE-labeled sorted T cells met regulatory or mature dendritic cells for approximately 5 days. The protocol was immunoSEQ multiplex PCR, while the TCRdb copy is restricted to in-frame clones and leaves out a portion. The data hold approximately 11,000 clones, with 65% observed a single time. The antigens these receptors bind are not known. Sequencing was carried out using naive CD4+ T cells from blood cultured with dendritic cells. Subset defined: CD45RA+ naive T cells. The receptors here all came from a human donor in good health.

V gene TRBV6-1 combines with J gene TRBJ2-1, with 8 bases that match TRBD2. The CDR3 is made up of 15 amino acids. Trimming took 2 bases from V and 7 from J; bases not matched to a gene: 7. Germline V CDR1 and CDR2: MNHNS, SASEGT. The CDR3 is CASSETAGARNEQFF. CDR3 nucleotide sequence: TGTGCCAGCAGTGAAACAGCGGGGGCGAGGAATGAGCAGTTCTTC.

This chain links TRBV18 with TRBJ1-2; 9 bases align to TRBD1. Germline CDR1 is KGHSH and CDR2 is LQKENI. This CDR3 region has 16 residues. V lost 3 bases, J lost 3 bases, and 8 bases stayed unmatched. In DNA, the CDR3 is TGTGCCAGCTCACCTCTACAGGGGGCGTGGGACTATGGCTACACCTTC. Protein product: CASSPLQGAWDYGYTF.

This clone has just a few counts. The chain carries TRBV5-4 and TRBJ2-5; D gene ambiguous. The V gene lost 0 bases and the J gene lost 7 bases, with 7 bases spanning the gap. The CDR3 totals 12 residues. Germline loops: CDR1 SGHNT, CDR2 YYREEE (reference sequence). CDR3 DNA: TGTGCCAGCAGCTTGGCGTCCGGGACCCAGTACTTC. As protein: CASSLASGTQYF.

This chain connects TRBV27 to TRBJ2-2, with unresolved D. CDR1 is MNHEY and CDR2 is SMNVEV in the germline V gene (reference sequence). The CDR3 contains 15 residues. With 2 bases removed from V and 0 bases from J, the gap between germline ends came to 7 bases. The CDR3 sequence: CASSLRSTNTGELFF. The CDR3 region has the DNA TGTGCCAGCAGTTTACGGTCCACGAACACCGGGGAGCTGTTTTTT.

This chain connects TRBV27 to TRBJ1-2; 8 nucleotides agree with TRBD1. The CDR3 is made up of 17 amino acids. Trimming cost V 5 bases and J 3 bases; bases outside gene matches: 14. Germline V gene sequence: CDR1 MNHEY, CDR2 SMNVEV (reference sequence). In nucleotides, the CDR3 is TGTGCCAGCAGTGCAAGACAGGGGAATCGGGGATACTATGGCTACACCTTC. The encoded protein is CASSARQGNRGYYGYTF.

This clone showed up just a few times. This chain links TRBV14 with TRBJ2-7; D remains unclear. In germline, CDR1 is SGHDN, CDR2 FVKESK. The ends were cut back, 1 base at V and 0 bases at J, with 7 bases in the middle. The CDR3 sequence is 14 residues long. The CDR3 spells CASSQGANSYEQYF. The CDR3 DNA sequence: TGTGCCAGCAGCCAAGGGGCGAACTCCTACGAGCAGTACTTC.

The rearrangement joins TRBV19 to TRBJ2-5; TRBD1 matches at 8 bases. Unmatched junction bases numbered 5, after V lost 0 bases and J lost 5 bases. The germline V gene encodes CDR1 LNHDA and CDR2 SQIVND (reference sequence). The CDR3 is 15 residues long. CDR3 amino acids: CASSIDRDRLETQYF. Written as DNA, the CDR3 is TGTGCCAGTAGTATAGATCGGGACAGGTTGGAGACCCAGTACTTC.

This chain connects TRBV11-2 to TRBJ1-2, with 7 bases aligning to TRBD1. Germline values: CDR1 SGHAT, CDR2 FQNNGV. Trimming cost V 1 base and J 3 bases; bases outside gene matches: 11. The CDR3 length is 17 residues. CDR3 in amino acids: CASSLGFPGGTDYGYTF. The DNA for the CDR3 is TGTGCCAGCAGCTTAGGGTTTCCAGGGGGGACCGACTATGGCTACACCTTC.

The chain combines TRBV6-5 with TRBJ2-3; 7 bases are a match to TRBD2. V lost 4 bases, J lost 5 bases, and 6 bases stayed unmatched. Germline CDR1 reads MNHEY; CDR2 reads SVGAGI. This CDR3 contains 14 residues. CDR3 sequence reads: CASSSSGVGDTQYF. CDR3 DNA sequence: TGTGCCAGCAGTTCAAGCGGGGTCGGAGATACGCAGTATTTT.

This chain links TRBV18 with TRBJ1-2; 7 bases are shared with TRBD1. This CDR3 has 14 residues. The germline CDR1 and CDR2 sequences are KGHSH and LQKENI. V was clipped by 2 bases and J by 4 bases; unmatched bases: 4. Written as DNA, the CDR3 is TGTGCCAGCTCACCAGGCGCAGGGGGCTATGGCTACACCTTC. Encoded protein: CASSPGAGGYGYTF.